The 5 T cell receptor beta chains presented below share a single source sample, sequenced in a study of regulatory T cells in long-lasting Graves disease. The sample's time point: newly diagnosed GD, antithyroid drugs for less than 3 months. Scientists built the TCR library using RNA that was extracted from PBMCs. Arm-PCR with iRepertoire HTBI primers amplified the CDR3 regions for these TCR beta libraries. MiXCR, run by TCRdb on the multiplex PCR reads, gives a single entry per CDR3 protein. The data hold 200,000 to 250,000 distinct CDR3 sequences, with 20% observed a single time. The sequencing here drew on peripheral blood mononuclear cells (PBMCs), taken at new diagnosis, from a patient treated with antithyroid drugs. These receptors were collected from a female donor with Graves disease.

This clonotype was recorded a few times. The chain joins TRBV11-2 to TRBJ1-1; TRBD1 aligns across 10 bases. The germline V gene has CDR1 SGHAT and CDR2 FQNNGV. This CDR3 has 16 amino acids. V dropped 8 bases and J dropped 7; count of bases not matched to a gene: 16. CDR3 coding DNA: TGTGCCAGCGGCACCCCGACAGGGGGCGGGAATGTTGAAGCTTTCTTT. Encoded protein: CASGTPTGGGNVEAFF.

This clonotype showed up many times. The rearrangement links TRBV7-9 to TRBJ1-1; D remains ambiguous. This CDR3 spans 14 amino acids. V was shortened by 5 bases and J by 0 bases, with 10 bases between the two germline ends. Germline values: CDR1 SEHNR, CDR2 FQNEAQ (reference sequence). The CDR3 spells CASSPPLVNTEAFF. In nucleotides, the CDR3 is TGTGCCAGCAGCCCGCCGTTGGTGAACACTGAAGCTTTCTTT.

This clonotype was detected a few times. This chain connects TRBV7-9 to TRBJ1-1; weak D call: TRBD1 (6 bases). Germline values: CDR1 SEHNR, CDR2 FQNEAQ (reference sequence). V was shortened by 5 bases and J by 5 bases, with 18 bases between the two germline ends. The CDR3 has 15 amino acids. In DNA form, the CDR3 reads TGTGCCAGCAGCGCAAGGGGGGGGGACGTTACTGAAGCTTTCTTT. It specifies CASSARGGDVTEAFF.

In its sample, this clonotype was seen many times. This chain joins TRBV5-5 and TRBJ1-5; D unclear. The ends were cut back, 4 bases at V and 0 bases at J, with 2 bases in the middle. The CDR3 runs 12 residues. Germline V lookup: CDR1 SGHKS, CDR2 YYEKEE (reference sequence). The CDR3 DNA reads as TGTGCCAGCAGCATTAGCAATCAGCCCCAGCATTTT. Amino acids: CASSISNQPQHF.

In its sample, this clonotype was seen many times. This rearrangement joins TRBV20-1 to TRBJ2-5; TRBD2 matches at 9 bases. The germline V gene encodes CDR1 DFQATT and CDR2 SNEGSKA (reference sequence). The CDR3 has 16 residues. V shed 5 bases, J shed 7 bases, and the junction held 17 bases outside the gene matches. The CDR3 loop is CSAPPRGSGGLVTQYF. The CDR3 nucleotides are TGCAGTGCTCCGCCCCGGGGTAGCGGGGGACTAGTGACCCAGTACTTC.